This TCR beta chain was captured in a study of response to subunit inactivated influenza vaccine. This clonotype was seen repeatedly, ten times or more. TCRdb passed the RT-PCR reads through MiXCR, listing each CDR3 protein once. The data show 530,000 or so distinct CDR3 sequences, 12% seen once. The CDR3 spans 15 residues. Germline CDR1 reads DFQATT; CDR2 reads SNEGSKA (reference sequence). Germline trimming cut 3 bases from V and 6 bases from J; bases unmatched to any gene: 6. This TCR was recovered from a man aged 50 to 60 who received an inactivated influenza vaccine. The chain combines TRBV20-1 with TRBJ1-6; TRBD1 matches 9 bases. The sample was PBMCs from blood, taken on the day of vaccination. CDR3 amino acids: CSASLTGGSNSPLHF. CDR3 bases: TGCAGTGCTAGTCTAACAGGGGGCTCTAATTCACCCCTCCACTTT.